A selection of T cell receptor beta chains follows, all from one sample in a study of early T cells in non-severe SARS-CoV-2 infection. TCRdb processed the 5' RACE reads anew with MiXCR; each CDR3 protein has one entry. The data hold tens of thousands of distinct CDR3 sequences, with under 5.5% observed a single time. Material: whole blood. All receptors derive from an adult who was a healthcare worker with PCR-confirmed SARS-CoV-2 infection or an uninfected control (not recorded which). CDR3s include the opening cysteine and the closing phenylalanine or tryptophan. A D gene is named only where the DNA matches it firmly. The size entry is marked missing in some rows and otherwise reads once, few, many or a size class.

many,14,TRBV7-6,TRBD1,TRBJ2-7,TGTGCCAGCAGCACCCCGGGACAGGTCTACGAGCAGTACTTC,CASSTPGQVYEQYF
few,14,TRBV18,TRBD1,TRBJ1-1,TGTGCCAGCTCCTTCGACAGGGGAAACACTGAAGCTTTCTTT,CASSFDRGNTEAFF
.,12,TRBV7-9,.,TRBJ2-2,TGTGCCAGCAGTTTAGATTACGGAACGGAGTTTTTT,CASSLDYGTEFF
few,15,TRBV4-3,.,TRBJ1-4,TGCGCCAGCAGCCAGAGGGGAAGCCCTGGGGAAAAACTGTTTTTT,CASSQRGSPGEKLFF
many,15,TRBV2,TRBD1,TRBJ1-2,TGTGCCAGCAGTGCCCTGACAGGGGTTAGCTATGGCTACACCTTC,CASSALTGVSYGYTF
medium-sized,14,TRBV24-1,.,TRBJ2-7,TGTGCCACCAGTGATCCCGGGACACTGTACGAGCAGTACTTC,CATSDPGTLYEQYF
many,17,TRBV7-3,.,TRBJ1-1,TGTGCCAGCAGCTTAATTCTGCGGGCCTTATGGGGCACTGAAGCTTTCTTT,CASSLILRALWGTEAFF
many,13,TRBV25-1,.,TRBJ1-2,TGTGCCAGCAGTCAAGGAAACCTCTATGGCTACACCTTC,CASSQGNLYGYTF
few,16,TRBV4-3,TRBD1,TRBJ1-5,TGCGCCAGCAGCCAAGATCTCGGACAGGGCGATCAGCCCCAGCATTTT,CASSQDLGQGDQPQHF
many,17,TRBV14,.,TRBJ1-2,TGTGCCAGCACCCCGAGGAGGACCGACAGGCTACTCTATGGCTACACCTTC,CASTPRRTDRLLYGYTF
.,13,TRBV4-1,.,TRBJ2-1,TGCGCCAGCAGCCAAGAACAGGTCGATGAGCAGTTCTTC,CASSQEQVDEQFF
.,15,TRBV10-3,.,TRBJ2-3,TGTGCCATCACCCGAACCTCGTGGCACACAGATACGCAGTATTTT,CAITRTSWHTDTQYF
many,16,TRBV7-9,TRBD1,TRBJ1-5,TGTGCCAGCAGCGAAGACAGGGTTTCGAGCAATCAGCCCCAGCATTTT,CASSEDRVSSNQPQHF
.,15,TRBV7-6,.,TRBJ1-1,TGTGCCAGCAGCCCCCCCAGGGAAATGAACACTGAAGCTTTCTTT,CASSPPREMNTEAFF
few,18,TRBV6-2/TRBV6-3,.,TRBJ1-2,TGTGCCAGCAGTTACCGGGGGCGCAGACGGAATTTCACCTATGGCTACACCTTC,CASSYRGRRRNFTYGYTF